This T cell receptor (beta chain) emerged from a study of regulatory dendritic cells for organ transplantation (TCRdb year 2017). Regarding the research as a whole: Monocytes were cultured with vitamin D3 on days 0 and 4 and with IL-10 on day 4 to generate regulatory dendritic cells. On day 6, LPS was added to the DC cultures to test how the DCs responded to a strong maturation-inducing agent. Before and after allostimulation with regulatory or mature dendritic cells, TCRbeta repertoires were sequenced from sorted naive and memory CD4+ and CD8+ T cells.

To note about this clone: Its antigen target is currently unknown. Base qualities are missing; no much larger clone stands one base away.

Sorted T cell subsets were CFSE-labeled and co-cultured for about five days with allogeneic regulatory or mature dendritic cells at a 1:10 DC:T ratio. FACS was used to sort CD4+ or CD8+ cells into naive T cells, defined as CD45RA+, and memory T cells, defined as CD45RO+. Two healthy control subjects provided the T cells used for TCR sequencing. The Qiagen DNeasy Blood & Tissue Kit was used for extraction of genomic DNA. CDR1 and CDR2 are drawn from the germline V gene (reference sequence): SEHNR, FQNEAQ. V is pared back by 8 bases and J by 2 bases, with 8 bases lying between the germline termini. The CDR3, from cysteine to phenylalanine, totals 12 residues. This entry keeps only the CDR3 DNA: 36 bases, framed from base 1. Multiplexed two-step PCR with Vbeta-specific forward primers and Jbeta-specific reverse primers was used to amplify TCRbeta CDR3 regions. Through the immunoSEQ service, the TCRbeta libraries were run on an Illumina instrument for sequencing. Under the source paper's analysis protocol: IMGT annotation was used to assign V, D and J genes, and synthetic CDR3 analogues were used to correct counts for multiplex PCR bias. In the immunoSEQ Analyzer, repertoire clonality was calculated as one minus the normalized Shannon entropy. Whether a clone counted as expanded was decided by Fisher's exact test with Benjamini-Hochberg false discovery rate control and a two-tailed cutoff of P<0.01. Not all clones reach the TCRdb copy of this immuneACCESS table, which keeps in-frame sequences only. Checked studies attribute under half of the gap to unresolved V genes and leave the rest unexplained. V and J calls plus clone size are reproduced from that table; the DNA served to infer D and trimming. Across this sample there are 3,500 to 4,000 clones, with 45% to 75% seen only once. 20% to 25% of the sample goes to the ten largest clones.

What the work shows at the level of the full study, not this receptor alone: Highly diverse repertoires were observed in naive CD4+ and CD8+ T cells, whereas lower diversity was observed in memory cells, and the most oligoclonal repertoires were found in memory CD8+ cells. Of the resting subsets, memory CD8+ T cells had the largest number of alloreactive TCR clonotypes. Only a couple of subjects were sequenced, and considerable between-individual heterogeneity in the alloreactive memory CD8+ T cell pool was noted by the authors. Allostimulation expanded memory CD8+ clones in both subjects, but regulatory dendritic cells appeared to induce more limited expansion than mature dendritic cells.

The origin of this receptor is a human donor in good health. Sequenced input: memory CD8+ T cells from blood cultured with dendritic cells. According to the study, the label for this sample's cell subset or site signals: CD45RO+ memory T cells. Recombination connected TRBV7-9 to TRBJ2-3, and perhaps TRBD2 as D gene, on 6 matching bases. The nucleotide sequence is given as TGTGCCAGCGGGGGGTCCACAGATACGCAGTATTTT. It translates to CASGGSTDTQYF.